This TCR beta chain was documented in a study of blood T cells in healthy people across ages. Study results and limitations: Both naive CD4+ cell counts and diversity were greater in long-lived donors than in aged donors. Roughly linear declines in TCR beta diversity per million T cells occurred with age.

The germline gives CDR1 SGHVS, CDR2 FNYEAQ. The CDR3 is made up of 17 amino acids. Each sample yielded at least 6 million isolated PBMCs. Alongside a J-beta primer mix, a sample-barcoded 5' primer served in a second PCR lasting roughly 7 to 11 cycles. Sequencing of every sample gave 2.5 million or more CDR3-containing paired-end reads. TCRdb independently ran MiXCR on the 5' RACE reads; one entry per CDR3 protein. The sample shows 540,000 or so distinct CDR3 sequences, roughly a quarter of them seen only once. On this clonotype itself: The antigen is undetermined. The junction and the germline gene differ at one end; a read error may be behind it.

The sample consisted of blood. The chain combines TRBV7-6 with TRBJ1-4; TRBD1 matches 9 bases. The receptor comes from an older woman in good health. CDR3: CASSSATKQGACEKLFF. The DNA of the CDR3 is TGTGCTAGCAGCTCCGCCACGAAACAGGGGGCTTGTGAAAAACTGTTTTTT. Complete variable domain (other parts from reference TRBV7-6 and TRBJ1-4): GAGVSQSPRYKVTKRGQDVALRCDPISGHVSLYWYRQALGQGPEFLTYFNYEAQQDKSGLPNDRFSAERPEGSISTLTIQRTEQRDSAMYRCASSSATKQGACEKLFFGSGTQLSVL.